This T cell receptor (beta chain) was observed in a study of T cell repertoires in cytomegalovirus infection. Regarding the study as a whole: CMV-specific HLA-C-restricted TCR beta clonotypes dominated the ex vivo response.

The germline V gene encodes CDR1 MNHEY and CDR2 SVGEGT. The CDR3 consists of 17 residues. After removal of 5 bases from V and 3 bases from J, the junction contained 7 bases not matched to a gene. One entry per CDR3 protein results from TCRdb running MiXCR on the reads. Among around 530,000 distinct CDR3 sequences listed, more than 15% were seen once. This clonotype showed up just a few times. Its matching antigen is unknown. The V gene is TRBV6-2 or TRBV6-3, the J gene TRBJ2-1; TRBD2 aligns across 13 bases. This receptor was identified in a human donor in good health (CMV status not recorded). Some clones in this sample may be carry-over from other donors' samples. What was sequenced was CD8+ T cells from PBMCs. The DNA of the CDR3 is TGTGCCAGCAGTCGGACTAGCGGGAGACCCCTCTACAATGAGCAGTTCTTC. It specifies CASSRTSGRPLYNEQFF.